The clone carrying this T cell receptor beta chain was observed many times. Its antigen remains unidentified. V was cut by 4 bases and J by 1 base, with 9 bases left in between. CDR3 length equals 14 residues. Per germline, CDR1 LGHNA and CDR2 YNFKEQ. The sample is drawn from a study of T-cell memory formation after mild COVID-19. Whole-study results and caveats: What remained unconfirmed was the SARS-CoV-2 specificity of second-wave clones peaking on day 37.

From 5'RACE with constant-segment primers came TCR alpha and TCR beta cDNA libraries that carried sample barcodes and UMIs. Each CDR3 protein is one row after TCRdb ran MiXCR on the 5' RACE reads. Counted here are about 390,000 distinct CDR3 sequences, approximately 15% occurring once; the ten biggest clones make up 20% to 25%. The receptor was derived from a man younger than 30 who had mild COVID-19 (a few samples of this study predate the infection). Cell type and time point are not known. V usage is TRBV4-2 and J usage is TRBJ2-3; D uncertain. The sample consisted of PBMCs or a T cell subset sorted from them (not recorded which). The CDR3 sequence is CASSRFPGTDTQYF. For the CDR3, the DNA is TGTGCCAGCAGCCGCTTCCCAGGCACAGATACGCAGTATTTT.